The 27 T cell receptor beta chains in this list originate from one sample, sequenced in a study of T cells in localized non-small cell lung cancer. Data came from immunoSEQ multiplex PCR; TCRdb stores just in-frame clones and leaves some out. Here the sample spans 70,000 to 80,000 clones, about 88% being singletons. This specimen consisted of peripheral blood, obtained before any cancer treatment. The receptors were gathered from a woman aged 40-69 years with stage I squamous cell lung carcinoma.

The rearrangement links TRBV5-1 to TRBJ1-1; no firm D call. Germline CDR1 and CDR2: SGHRS and YFSETQ. Between the trimmed V and J ends, which lost 1 base and 4 bases, there was a span of 8 bases. CDR3 length: 13 amino acids. This CDR3 is CASSLLDRTEAFF. The CDR3 nucleotides read TGCGCCAGCAGCTTGTTAGACCGCACTGAAGCTTTCTTT.

This sequence joins TRBV2 and TRBJ1-2, with a possible D match to TRBD1 (5 bases). Trimming took 6 bases from V and 0 from J, leaving 11 bases between them. CDR1 is SNHLY and CDR2 is FYNNEI in the germline V gene. This CDR3 is 14 amino acids long. CDR3 amino acids: CASSPKTANYGYTF. As DNA, the CDR3 is TGTGCCAGCAGCCCTAAGACAGCTAACTATGGCTACACCTTC.

The chain combines TRBV19 with TRBJ1-5, with 10 bases fitting TRBD1. This CDR3 has 16 residues. Germline V gene data show CDR1 as LNHDA and CDR2 as SQIVND (reference sequence). V was clipped by 4 bases and J by 7 bases; unmatched bases: 10. In nucleotides, the CDR3 is TGTGCCAGTAGTACCTCCGGGACAGGGGACGACCAGCCCCAGCATTTT. Residues: CASSTSGTGDDQPQHF.

The chain has TRBV7-8 and TRBJ2-1; 9 bases fit TRBD2. CDR1 SGHVS and CDR2 FQNEAQ come from the germline V gene. This CDR3 spans 16 amino acids. Trimming at V came to 1 base and at J to 0 bases, leaving 1 base not matched to a gene. The CDR3 sequence is CASSLGAGGSYNEQFF. The CDR3 DNA reads as TGTGCCAGCAGCTTAGGAGCGGGAGGCTCCTACAATGAGCAGTTCTTC.

This chain connects TRBV7-3 to TRBJ1-1; 9 nucleotides agree with TRBD1. The V and J ends lost 5 bases and 0 bases, in that order; junction bases with no gene match: 7. The length of the CDR3 is 16 residues. The germline CDR1 and CDR2 sequences are SGHTA and FQGTGA. Here the CDR3 DNA reads TGTGCCAGCAGCGTGAAGGGACAGGGAATGAACACTGAAGCTTTCTTT. It specifies CASSVKGQGMNTEAFF.

The chain recombines TRBV7-2 with TRBJ2-3; D is uncertain. The V end was cut by 6 bases, the J end by 5 bases, with 12 bases between. In germline, CDR1 is SGHTA, CDR2 FQGNSA. The CDR3 runs to 13 residues. In nucleotides, the CDR3 is TGTGCCAGCAGTTACAGCGTGAAAGATACGCAGTATTTT. Translating it yields CASSYSVKDTQYF.

This chain uses TRBV5-8 with TRBJ2-3; D ambiguous. V was trimmed by 0 bases and J by 2 bases, leaving 13 bases between them. CDR3 size: 16 residues. CDR1 and CDR2 (germline): SGHTS, YDEGEE. The CDR3 DNA reads TGTGCCAGCAGCTTGGCGGTCCAGATTATCACAGATACGCAGTATTTT. Protein: CASSLAVQIITDTQYF.

The chain's CDR3 is CASSLVGGGPVETQYF. In DNA, the CDR3 is TGTGCCAGCAGCTTAGTGGGCGGGGGGCCGGTAGAGACCCAGTACTTC. This chain uses TRBV11-2 with TRBJ2-5; 8 bases align to TRBD2. CDR1 and CDR2 from the germline V gene are SGHAT and FQNNGV. Germline trimming cut 1 base from V and 4 bases from J; bases unmatched to any gene: 8. This CDR3 region has 16 residues.

The chain employs TRBV2 and TRBJ1-5, with D unclear. V was shortened by 7 bases and J by 7 bases, with 14 bases between the two germline ends. The CDR3 totals 13 residues. Germline V lookup: CDR1 SNHLY, CDR2 FYNNEI. Here the CDR3 DNA reads TGTGCCAGCAATAGGAGGGAAGGCCAGCCCCAGCATTTT. Translated, it gives CASNRREGQPQHF.

V is TRBV9 and J is TRBJ1-4, with D perhaps matching TRBD1 (5 bases). Per germline, CDR1 SGDLS and CDR2 YYNGEE. The germline V and J ends were trimmed by 0 bases and 7 bases, with 10 bases remaining between them. This CDR3 is built from 14 residues. Written as DNA, the CDR3 is TGTGCCAGCAGCGTAGCTACCGGGGCTGAAAAACTGTTTTTT. Its translation: CASSVATGAEKLFF.

The genes are TRBV28 and TRBJ2-1; the D is unclear. The CDR3 is 11 amino acids. Germline loops: CDR1 MDHEN, CDR2 SYDVKM. V lost 5 bases to trimming and J lost 5 bases, with 4 bases between them. The CDR3 loop is CASSPDNEQFF. The CDR3, as DNA: TGTGCCAGCAGTCCCGACAATGAGCAGTTCTTC. Together with reference TRBV28 and TRBJ2-1, the CDR3 gives the full variable domain: DVKVTQSSRYLVKRTGEKVFLECVQDMDHENMFWYRQDPGLGLRLIYFSYDVKMKEKGDIPEGYSVSREKKERFSLILESASTNQTSMYLCASSPDNEQFFGPGTRLTVL.

The rearrangement joins TRBV7-2 to TRBJ2-4; D remains unclear. CDR1 and CDR2 (germline): SGHTA, FQGNSA. V lost 1 base and J 4 bases, leaving 5 bases between the germline ends. The CDR3 length is 13 residues. The CDR3 is CASSLDGKNIQYF. The CDR3 DNA is TGTGCCAGCAGCTTAGACGGAAAAAACATTCAGTACTTC.

The rearrangement joins TRBV7-9 to TRBJ2-7; 12 bases line up with TRBD2. V lost 5 bases to trimming and J lost 0 bases; unmatched junction nucleotides: 8. This CDR3 region has 17 residues. CDR1 and CDR2 (germline): SEHNR, FQNEAQ (reference sequence). The CDR3 reads CASSVGLAGRSSYEQYF. CDR3 nucleotide sequence: TGTGCCAGCAGCGTCGGACTAGCGGGGCGCAGCTCCTACGAGCAGTACTTC.

There are a few counts of this clone. The chain employs TRBV7-8 and TRBJ1-5, with 8 bases aligning to TRBD1. V was clipped by 5 bases and J by 6 bases; unmatched bases: 9. The CDR3 totals 15 residues. In germline, CDR1 is SGHVS, CDR2 FQNEAQ. Here the CDR3 reads CASSPQTGAGQPQHF. The CDR3 DNA sequence: TGTGCCAGCAGCCCACAGACAGGGGCCGGTCAGCCCCAGCATTTT.

This clone was counted once. The chain recombines TRBV19 with TRBJ2-5; a possible D gene is TRBD1 (6 bases). The CDR3 spans 14 residues. CDR1 and CDR2 (germline): LNHDA, SQIVND (reference sequence). Trimming pared 5 bases from V and 2 bases from J, leaving 12 bases between. CDR3 in DNA: TGTGCCAGTAGTCAGGGGACGGATCAAGAGACCCAGTACTTC. Protein: CASSQGTDQETQYF.

This chain joins TRBV7-2 and TRBJ1-5; TRBD1 aligns across 7 bases. V gave up 5 bases and J gave up 1 base; unmatched junction bases: 5. Per germline, CDR1 SGHTA and CDR2 FQGNSA. The CDR3 is made up of 15 amino acids. The CDR3 nucleotides are TGTGCCAGCAGCGCGCAGGGGGGAAGCAATCAGCCCCAGCATTTT. Translated: CASSAQGGSNQPQHF.

This sequence joins TRBV7-3 and TRBJ2-2; D is undetermined. The germline V and J ends were trimmed by 0 bases and 1 base, with 3 bases remaining between them. Germline V gene data show CDR1 as SGHTA and CDR2 as FQGTGA. This CDR3 contains 14 residues. The CDR3 DNA reads TGTGCCAGCAGCTTAACCCTGAACACCGGGGAGCTGTTTTTT. The encoded protein is CASSLTLNTGELFF.

The chain has TRBV19 and TRBJ1-4, with a weak D call TRBD1 (6 bases). Germline V gene sequence: CDR1 LNHDA, CDR2 SQIVND (reference sequence). Trimming shortened V by 4 bases and J by 8 bases, and 14 bases separated the two germline ends. There are 14 residues in the CDR3. The CDR3 region has the DNA TGTGCCAGTAGTACCCGGACCAGGGGAGAAAAACTGTTTTTT. Its translation is CASSTRTRGEKLFF.

V and J are TRBV30 and TRBJ2-2, with TRBD1 matching 7 bases. Trimming took 5 bases from V and 2 from J; bases not matched to a gene: 11. This CDR3 has 16 amino acids. Germline CDR1 and CDR2: GTSNPN and SVGIG (reference sequence). Here the CDR3 DNA reads TGTGCCTGGGACCAGAGAGGGGGCCACAACACCGGGGAGCTGTTTTTT. This sequence encodes CAWDQRGGHNTGELFF.

Concerning this clone itself: At the DNA level, this CDR3 is encoded by other sequences in the same sample as well. V and J are TRBV7-9 and TRBJ1-2, with D maybe TRBD1 (6 bases). V was cut by 3 bases and J by 4 bases, with 6 bases left in between. Germline CDR1 is SEHNR and CDR2 is FQNEAQ (reference sequence). This CDR3 contains 12 residues. CDR3 protein: CASSLDSYGYTF. The DNA for the CDR3 is TGTGCCAGCAGCTTGGACAGCTATGGCTACACCTTC.

The table lists this clone with a few counts. The chain combines TRBV7-9 with TRBJ1-6; maybe TRBD1 (5 bases). Germline lookup yields CDR1 SEHNR and CDR2 FQNEAQ (reference sequence). The CDR3 contains 15 residues. V gave up 5 bases and J gave up 9 bases, with 17 bases separating them. In DNA, the CDR3 is TGTGCCAGCAGCACCGGGCCTGCCGGGGGTTCACCCCTCCACTTT. Amino acid sequence: CASSTGPAGGSPLHF. Full variable domain (outside the CDR3, taken from reference TRBV7-9 and TRBJ1-6): DTGVSQNPRHKITKRGQNVTFRCDPISEHNRLYWYRQTLGQGPEFLTYFQNEAQLEKSRLLSDRFSAERPKGSFSTLEIQRTEQGDSAMYLCASSTGPAGGSPLHFGNGTRLTVT.

The rearrangement links TRBV6-6 to TRBJ2-5; TRBD1 is a possible D gene (6 bases). This CDR3 contains 13 residues. The germline V gene has CDR1 MNHNY and CDR2 SVGAGI (reference sequence). The germline V and J ends were trimmed by 1 base and 3 bases, with 6 bases remaining between them. CDR3 amino acids: CASSYYREETQYF. The CDR3, as DNA: TGTGCCAGCAGTTACTACAGGGAAGAGACCCAGTACTTC.

V gene TRBV2 combines with J gene TRBJ2-3; 9 bases line up with TRBD1. The V gene's germline CDR1 is SNHLY and CDR2 FYNNEI. The CDR3 has 15 residues. J gave up 6 bases and V 5 bases, and 9 bases lay outside the gene matches. The CDR3 bases are TGTGCCAGCAGTCCCGGGACAGGGATGGGGGATACGCAGTATTTT. It encodes CASSPGTGMGDTQYF.

Written as DNA, the CDR3 is TGTGCCAGCAGCTTAAATCTAGGGCATAAAGCTTTCTTT. Its translation: CASSLNLGHKAFF. The gene calls are TRBV7-3 and TRBJ1-1; D remains ambiguous. This CDR3 has 13 residues. The V end lost 1 base, the J end lost 9 bases, and 12 bases lay between the germline ends. Per germline, CDR1 SGHTA and CDR2 FQGTGA.

V and J are TRBV19 and TRBJ1-2; 9 nucleotides match TRBD1. The CDR3 is made up of 14 amino acids. Germline values: CDR1 LNHDA, CDR2 SQIVND (reference sequence). V shed 7 bases, J shed 7 bases, and the junction held 10 bases outside the gene matches. CDR3 sequence: CASTLDRGRGGYTF. CDR3 coding DNA: TGTGCCAGTACCTTGGACAGGGGACGGGGTGGCTACACCTTC.

The genes are TRBV7-3 and TRBJ2-1; no clear D gene. V lost 5 bases and J lost 2, with 16 bases in between. Germline V gene data show CDR1 as SGHTA and CDR2 as FQGTGA. CDR3 length equals 16 residues. DNA for the CDR3: TGTGCCAGCAGCCCCTCCGGGCCCGGCCCCTACAATGAGCAGTTCTTC. It translates to CASSPSGPGPYNEQFF.

The gene calls are TRBV27 and TRBJ1-1; tentatively, D is TRBD1 (5 bases). In germline, CDR1 is MNHEY, CDR2 SMNVEV (reference sequence). Trimming left V 4 bases short and J 1 base short, with 13 bases between. This CDR3 has 15 residues. The CDR3 is CASSYPTQGNTEAFF. The CDR3 nucleotides are TGTGCCAGCAGTTATCCTACCCAGGGGAACACTGAAGCTTTCTTT.